This entry concerns a single TCR beta chain. Its specific antigen is unknown. The input lacks base qualities; no much larger clone sits a single base away. The data were taken from a study of CD8 T cells in Susac syndrome (dated by TCRdb to between 2017 and 2020). The study in broad terms: Repertoire sequencing was used to test whether CD8+ T cell activation and differentiation in Susac syndrome was antigen driven. Findings and caveats that apply to the study as a whole: The study acknowledged that relatively few individuals were included in the TCR sequencing and HLA analysis.

High-throughput TCR beta sequencing profiled peripheral blood CD8+ and CD4+ T cells from healthy donors, Susac syndrome patients and multiple sclerosis patients. Healthy donors were included as age- and sex-matched controls. Bulk CD8+ and CD4+ T cells were purified by magnetic negative isolation, whereas CD8+ TEMRA cells were enriched by FACS. Blood was drawn into EDTA tubes, processed within 24 hours, and PBMCs were isolated by density gradient centrifugation. PBMCs intended for TCR sequencing were cryopreserved in liquid nitrogen and thawed later in a water bath at 37 degrees C. The sorted or isolated CD4+, CD8+ and CD8+ TEMRA cells had a purity of 90% or higher. The cysteine opens and the phenylalanine closes a CDR3 of 14 amino acids. Just the 42-base CDR3 DNA is kept, in frame starting at base 1. Via the germline V gene (reference sequence), CDR1 is DFQATT and CDR2 SNEGSKA. Trimming costs V 5 bases and J 3 bases, and their ends lie 14 bases apart.

RNA was extracted with the RNeasy kit and about 0.5 to 1 ug was reverse transcribed using random hexamers. TCR beta CDR3 regions were amplified with the immunoSEQ multiplex PCR assay covering 54 Vbeta and 13 Jbeta segments. Bias from PCR amplification was corrected by using a synthetic template baseline for primer optimization and for computational correction. The original methods were these. Reads were annotated to V, D and J genes per IMGT and analyzed with immunoSEQ Analyzer, keeping only productive sequences. To calculate clonality, Shannon entropy was normalized by log2 of the number of productive unique sequences and then subtracted from one. Public and private clones were assessed among the 100 most prevalent clones of each patient and control. Clones were defined as Susac-specific if absent from the healthy and MS cohorts, from 1052 published viral clones and from other ImmuneACCESS disease sequences. TCRdb cleaned the public reads at Q25 with fastp, built clones with MiXCR and kept in-frame beta chains. Each CDR3 protein gets just one entry, which takes the most common genes and DNA from the rows behind it. The V and J calls here are based on TCRdb, not the publication. The sample contains more than 150,000 distinct CDR3 sequences, 92% of them found a single time. The ten biggest clones cover approximately 0.073% of the sample.

The sample taken for sequencing was CD4+ T cells from PBMCs. The origin of this receptor is a human donor in good health. The sequence joins TRBV20-1 to TRBJ2-1; possibly the D gene is TRBD2, per 5 matching bases. The DNA reads as follows: TGCAGTGCTCCCGAGGGCGGGCGCTACAATGAGCAGTTCTTC. This encodes CSAPEGGRYNEQFF.